This TCR beta chain was observed in a study of blood T cell repertoires in COVID-19. Study overall: The cDNA or gDNA used as material had been derived from T cells, B-cell-depleted T cells, or PBMCs.

Using immunoSEQ multiplex PCR, the repertoire was profiled, and TCRdb retains in-frame clones only, with some absent. The sample shows about 200,000 clones, more than 70% of them seen only once. CDR3 length: 12 amino acids. The germline V and J ends were trimmed by 1 base and 7 bases, with 5 bases remaining between them. Germline V gene data show CDR1 as LGHDT and CDR2 as YNNKEL (reference sequence). This clone appeared a single time. Source material: PBMCs or T cells enriched from blood (not recorded which). This receptor was identified in a middle-aged man with acute COVID-19. The chain employs TRBV3-1 (or the pseudogene TRBV3-2) and TRBJ2-1; no reliable D call. The CDR3 nucleotides read TGTGCCAGCAGCCAAGTCTTAAATGAGCAGTTCTTC. Its translation is CASSQVLNEQFF.